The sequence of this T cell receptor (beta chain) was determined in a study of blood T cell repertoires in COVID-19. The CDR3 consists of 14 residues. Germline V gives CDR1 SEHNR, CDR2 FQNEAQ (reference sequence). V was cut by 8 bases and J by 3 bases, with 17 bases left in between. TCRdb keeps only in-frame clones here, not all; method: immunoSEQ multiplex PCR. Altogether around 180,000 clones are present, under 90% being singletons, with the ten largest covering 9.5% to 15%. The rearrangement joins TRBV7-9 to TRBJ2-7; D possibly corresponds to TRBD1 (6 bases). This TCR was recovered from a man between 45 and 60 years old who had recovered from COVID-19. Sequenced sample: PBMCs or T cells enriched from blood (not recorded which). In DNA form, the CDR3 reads TGTGCCAGCGATCCCGGGACAATGAGCTACGAGCAGTACTTC. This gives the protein CASDPGTMSYEQYF.